The rows below give T cell receptor beta chains drawn from one sample of a study of shared clonotypes between healthy human individuals. The assay was immunoSEQ multiplex PCR, and TCRdb's table has in-frame clones only and misses some. Of about 2.1 million clones listed, 80% to 95% are singletons. The sample was naive CD8+ T cells from PBMCs. Source of these receptors: a man aged 18-30 years in good health. Some clones in this sample may be carry-over from other donors' samples. CDR3s include the opening cysteine and the closing phenylalanine or tryptophan. Each record gives: CDR3 protein, CDR3 DNA, clone size, V gene, J gene, D gene. The D gene is left open where the match is weak. The size of a clone is reported for some rows only, either as once, few or many, or as a class for expanded clones.

CDR3aa: CASSISPTGNGYTF
CDR3nt: TGTGCCAGTAGTATATCCCCGACAGGGAATGGCTACACCTTC
abundance: once
v_gene: TRBV19
j_gene: TRBJ1-2
d_gene: TRBD1

CDR3aa: CASSPSGAGNTEAFF
CDR3nt: TGTGCCAGCAGCCCCTCGGGGGCAGGGAACACTGAAGCTTTCTTT
abundance: -
v_gene: TRBV5-6
j_gene: TRBJ1-1
d_gene: -

CDR3aa: CASSLSGASHEQYF
CDR3nt: TGCGCCAGCAGCTTGTCTGGGGCATCCCACGAGCAGTACTTC
abundance: -
v_gene: TRBV5-1
j_gene: TRBJ2-7
d_gene: -

CDR3aa: CAISESRITDTQYF
CDR3nt: TGTGCCATCAGTGAGTCGAGAATTACAGATACGCAGTATTTT
abundance: -
v_gene: TRBV10-3
j_gene: TRBJ2-3
d_gene: -

CDR3aa: CASSSGTGNNEQFF
CDR3nt: TGTGCCAGCAGCTCGGGGACAGGAAACAATGAGCAGTTCTTC
abundance: few
v_gene: TRBV7-9
j_gene: TRBJ2-1
d_gene: TRBD1

CDR3aa: CASWDSNTGELFF
CDR3nt: TGTGCCAGTTGGGACAGCAACACCGGGGAGCTGTTTTTT
abundance: -
v_gene: TRBV19
j_gene: TRBJ2-2
d_gene: TRBD1

CDR3aa: CASIDGSYSGNTIYF
CDR3nt: TGTGCCAGTATTGACGGATCCTACTCTGGAAACACCATATATTTT
abundance: -
v_gene: TRBV19
j_gene: TRBJ1-3
d_gene: -

CDR3aa: CASSFNIAETQYF
CDR3nt: TGTGCCAGCAGTTTTAATATCGCCGAGACCCAGTACTTC
abundance: -
v_gene: TRBV27
j_gene: TRBJ2-5
d_gene: -

CDR3aa: CASSMYSTGPYGYTF
CDR3nt: TGTGCCAGTAGTATGTATTCGACAGGGCCCTATGGCTACACCTTC
abundance: -
v_gene: TRBV19
j_gene: TRBJ1-2
d_gene: TRBD1

CDR3aa: CAGSGGRGGYTF
CDR3nt: TGTGCCGGTTCGGGGGGGCGCGGTGGCTACACCTTC
abundance: -
v_gene: TRBV5-4
j_gene: TRBJ1-2
d_gene: -

CDR3aa: CASGQYGQETQYF
CDR3nt: TGTGCTAGTGGGCAGTACGGCCAAGAGACCCAGTACTTC
abundance: -
v_gene: TRBV12-5
j_gene: TRBJ2-5
d_gene: -

CDR3aa: CASSIRAIRLGYNEQFF
CDR3nt: TGTGCCAGTAGTATTAGGGCCATAAGACTCGGGTACAATGAGCAGTTCTTC
abundance: -
v_gene: TRBV19
j_gene: TRBJ2-1
d_gene: -

CDR3aa: CASSSQRKYNEQFF
CDR3nt: TGTGCCAGCAGTTCCCAGCGGAAATACAATGAGCAGTTCTTC
abundance: -
v_gene: TRBV5-6
j_gene: TRBJ2-1
d_gene: -

CDR3aa: CASSEYGSLQETQYF
CDR3nt: TGTGCCAGCAGTGAATACGGCAGCCTACAAGAGACCCAGTACTTC
abundance: -
v_gene: TRBV6-1
j_gene: TRBJ2-5
d_gene: -

CDR3aa: CASSPFPVTIKNTGELFF
CDR3nt: TGTGCCAGCAGCCCATTTCCGGTAACCATTAAGAACACCGGGGAGCTGTTTTTT
abundance: -
v_gene: TRBV27
j_gene: TRBJ2-2
d_gene: -

CDR3aa: CASSYARTSMWETQYF
CDR3nt: TGTGCCAGCAGTTACGCTAGGACTAGTATGTGGGAGACCCAGTACTTC
abundance: -
v_gene: TRBV6-5
j_gene: TRBJ2-5
d_gene: TRBD2

CDR3aa: CASTGGGLAGSYEQYF
CDR3nt: TGCGCCAGCACCGGGGGGGGACTAGCGGGGTCCTACGAGCAGTACTTC
abundance: -
v_gene: TRBV10-2
j_gene: TRBJ2-7
d_gene: TRBD2

CDR3aa: CASSLQGAEAFF
CDR3nt: TGTGCCAGCAGCCTTCAGGGGGCCGAAGCTTTCTTT
abundance: -
v_gene: TRBV5-4
j_gene: TRBJ1-1
d_gene: TRBD1

CDR3aa: CASSQDPLIEGGFNEQFF
CDR3nt: TGCGCCAGCAGCCAAGATCCCTTAATCGAGGGAGGGTTCAATGAGCAGTTCTTC
abundance: -
v_gene: TRBV4-3
j_gene: TRBJ2-1
d_gene: TRBD2

CDR3aa: CASSLASDASSYEQYF
CDR3nt: TGTGCCAGCAGCTTAGCGTCCGACGCGAGCTCCTACGAGCAGTACTTC
abundance: -
v_gene: TRBV7-2
j_gene: TRBJ2-7
d_gene: -

CDR3aa: CASSLGRVGTEAFF
CDR3nt: TGTGCCAGCAGTTTAGGCAGGGTTGGGACTGAAGCTTTCTTT
abundance: -
v_gene: TRBV27
j_gene: TRBJ1-1
d_gene: -

CDR3aa: CASSLLGGGGSTDTQYF
CDR3nt: TGTGCCAGCAGCCTTCTAGGGGGCGGAGGTAGCACAGATACGCAGTATTTT
abundance: -
v_gene: TRBV14
j_gene: TRBJ2-3
d_gene: TRBD1

CDR3aa: CASATHRGGGDTEAFF
CDR3nt: TGTGCCAGTGCAACCCACAGGGGCGGGGGGGACACTGAAGCTTTCTTT
abundance: -
v_gene: TRBV19
j_gene: TRBJ1-1
d_gene: TRBD1

CDR3aa: CASSQEVRRGETQYF
CDR3nt: TGCGCCAGCAGCCAAGAGGTTCGTAGGGGAGAGACCCAGTACTTC
abundance: -
v_gene: TRBV4-1
j_gene: TRBJ2-5
d_gene: -

CDR3aa: CASSLGLAGETGELFF
CDR3nt: TGTGCCAGCAGTTTGGGACTAGCGGGAGAGACCGGGGAGCTGTTTTTT
abundance: once
v_gene: TRBV28
j_gene: TRBJ2-2
d_gene: TRBD2

CDR3aa: CASSLGGSSYEQYF
CDR3nt: TGCGCCAGCAGCTTGGGCGGGAGCTCCTACGAGCAGTACTTC
abundance: -
v_gene: TRBV5-1
j_gene: TRBJ2-7
d_gene: TRBD2

CDR3aa: CASSFLGDTQYF
CDR3nt: TGTGCCAGCAGTTTCCTAGGGGATACGCAGTATTTT
abundance: -
v_gene: TRBV27
j_gene: TRBJ2-3
d_gene: -

CDR3aa: CAWSLGQGGYYEQYF
CDR3nt: TGTGCCTGGAGTTTAGGACAGGGGGGTTACTACGAGCAGTACTTC
abundance: -
v_gene: TRBV30
j_gene: TRBJ2-7
d_gene: TRBD1

CDR3aa: CASSTGSETEAFF
CDR3nt: TGTGCCAGTAGTACAGGAAGTGAGACTGAAGCTTTCTTT
abundance: few
v_gene: TRBV19
j_gene: TRBJ1-1
d_gene: -

CDR3aa: CASSYSTSSYNEQFF
CDR3nt: TGTGCCAGCAGTTACTCGACTAGCTCCTACAATGAGCAGTTCTTC
abundance: -
v_gene: TRBV6-6
j_gene: TRBJ2-1
d_gene: -

CDR3aa: CASSQGVGGAYSYGYTF
CDR3nt: TGCGCCAGCAGCCAAGGGGTCGGGGGCGCTTACTCCTATGGCTACACCTTC
abundance: -
v_gene: TRBV4-1
j_gene: TRBJ1-2
d_gene: -

CDR3aa: CASSPSESRGYTF
CDR3nt: TGTGCCAGCAGCCCCTCAGAATCGCGAGGCTACACCTTC
abundance: -
v_gene: TRBV7-9
j_gene: TRBJ1-2
d_gene: -

CDR3aa: CASSRLDSMNTEAFF
CDR3nt: TGCGCCAGCAGCCGCTTAGACAGCATGAACACTGAAGCTTTCTTT
abundance: -
v_gene: TRBV4-1
j_gene: TRBJ1-1
d_gene: -

CDR3aa: CASSKLDDPFYGYTF
CDR3nt: TGTGCCAGCAGTAAACTGGACGACCCCTTCTATGGCTACACCTTC
abundance: -
v_gene: TRBV2
j_gene: TRBJ1-2
d_gene: -

CDR3aa: CASSKEARTDTQYF
CDR3nt: TGTGCCAGCAGCAAAGAGGCCAGAACAGATACGCAGTATTTT
abundance: -
v_gene: TRBV21-1
j_gene: TRBJ2-3
d_gene: -

CDR3aa: CASSLIAGTDTQYF
CDR3nt: TGTGCCAGCAGCTTAATAGCGGGTACAGATACGCAGTATTTT
abundance: -
v_gene: TRBV7-3
j_gene: TRBJ2-3
d_gene: TRBD2

CDR3aa: CASSEAGGTDTQYF
CDR3nt: TGTGCCAGCAGTGAGGCCGGAGGCACAGATACGCAGTATTTT
abundance: -
v_gene: TRBV25-1
j_gene: TRBJ2-3
d_gene: -

CDR3aa: CASSLRLAGANEQFF
CDR3nt: TGTGCCAGCAGCCTACGACTAGCGGGGGCCAATGAGCAGTTCTTC
abundance: -
v_gene: TRBV13
j_gene: TRBJ2-1
d_gene: TRBD2

CDR3aa: CAIASRVDRTYEQYF
CDR3nt: TGTGCCATCGCTTCCCGGGTAGACAGGACCTACGAGCAGTACTTC
abundance: -
v_gene: TRBV10-3
j_gene: TRBJ2-7
d_gene: -

CDR3aa: CASSFRGTYEQYF
CDR3nt: TGTGCCAGTAGTTTCCGGGGAACCTACGAGCAGTACTTC
abundance: -
v_gene: TRBV19
j_gene: TRBJ2-7
d_gene: -

CDR3aa: CASSARGEGAAEAFF
CDR3nt: TGTGCCAGCAGTGCCCGGGGGGAGGGGGCGGCTGAAGCTTTCTTT
abundance: -
v_gene: TRBV6-1
j_gene: TRBJ1-1
d_gene: TRBD1

CDR3aa: CASRQGGGQPQHF
CDR3nt: TGTGCCAGCAGACAGGGTGGCGGACAGCCCCAGCATTTT
abundance: -
v_gene: TRBV27
j_gene: TRBJ1-5
d_gene: -

CDR3aa: CASSARQGGYTMKQFF
CDR3nt: TGTGCCAGTAGTGCCAGACAGGGGGGCTATACAATGAAGCAGTTCTTC
abundance: once
v_gene: TRBV19
j_gene: TRBJ2-1
d_gene: TRBD1

CDR3aa: CASSAHSGRAGEQYF
CDR3nt: TGTGCCAGCAGCGCCCATAGCGGGAGGGCGGGGGAGCAGTACTTC
abundance: once
v_gene: TRBV13
j_gene: TRBJ2-7
d_gene: TRBD2

CDR3aa: CASSEARLAGGTTGELFF
CDR3nt: TGTGCCAGCAGTGAGGCCAGACTAGCGGGAGGGACCACCGGGGAGCTGTTTTTT
abundance: -
v_gene: TRBV6-1
j_gene: TRBJ2-2
d_gene: TRBD2

CDR3aa: CASSVWTGNTGELFF
CDR3nt: TGTGCCAGCAGCGTGTGGACAGGGAACACCGGGGAGCTGTTTTTT
abundance: -
v_gene: TRBV9
j_gene: TRBJ2-2
d_gene: TRBD1

CDR3aa: CASSLAIQGLRNEQFF
CDR3nt: TGCGCCAGCAGCTTGGCCATACAGGGATTAAGGAATGAGCAGTTCTTC
abundance: -
v_gene: TRBV5-1
j_gene: TRBJ2-1
d_gene: -

CDR3aa: CASSFPGRDYGYTF
CDR3nt: TGTGCCAGCAGCTTCCCCGGCAGGGACTATGGCTACACCTTC
abundance: -
v_gene: TRBV7-9
j_gene: TRBJ1-2
d_gene: -

CDR3aa: CASSVPTSGRADGTQYF
CDR3nt: TGTGCCAGCAGCGTACCTACTAGCGGGAGGGCCGACGGAACGCAGTATTTT
abundance: once
v_gene: TRBV9
j_gene: TRBJ2-3
d_gene: TRBD2

CDR3aa: CASSPTRGTGELFF
CDR3nt: TGTGCCAGCAGTCCCACCCGAGGCACCGGGGAGCTGTTTTTT
abundance: -
v_gene: TRBV27
j_gene: TRBJ2-2
d_gene: -

CDR3aa: CASSWPGTTTEAFF
CDR3nt: TGTGCCAGCAGCTGGCCCGGGACCACCACTGAAGCTTTCTTT
abundance: -
v_gene: TRBV5-5
j_gene: TRBJ1-1
d_gene: -

CDR3aa: CASTFKRESYGYTF
CDR3nt: TGCGCCAGCACCTTCAAGAGGGAGTCCTATGGCTACACCTTC
abundance: -
v_gene: TRBV5-1
j_gene: TRBJ1-2
d_gene: -

CDR3aa: CASSPGGYDEQYF
CDR3nt: TGTGCCAGCAGTCCAGGCGGTTACGACGAGCAGTACTTC
abundance: -
v_gene: TRBV27
j_gene: TRBJ2-7
d_gene: -

CDR3aa: CASSPPLQGNEKLFF
CDR3nt: TGTGCCAGCTCACCACCGCTACAGGGCAATGAAAAACTGTTTTTT
abundance: -
v_gene: TRBV18
j_gene: TRBJ1-4
d_gene: -

CDR3aa: CASSLSTTGLIDEQFF
CDR3nt: TGTGCCAGCAGTTTATCTACCACTGGACTTATCGATGAGCAGTTCTTC
abundance: -
v_gene: TRBV27
j_gene: TRBJ2-1
d_gene: -

CDR3aa: CASSSHPSTSGSVEQFF
CDR3nt: TGTGCCAGCAGCTCCCATCCCTCGACTAGCGGGAGTGTGGAGCAGTTCTTC
abundance: -
v_gene: TRBV7-9
j_gene: TRBJ2-1
d_gene: TRBD2

CDR3aa: CASSEGNMPNTEAFF
CDR3nt: TGTGCCAGCAGTGAAGGTAACATGCCCAACACTGAAGCTTTCTTT
abundance: -
v_gene: TRBV6-1
j_gene: TRBJ1-1
d_gene: -

CDR3aa: CASSVRPASNTEAFF
CDR3nt: TGTGCCAGCAGCGTCCGACCGGCCTCGAACACTGAAGCTTTCTTT
abundance: -
v_gene: TRBV9
j_gene: TRBJ1-1
d_gene: -

CDR3aa: CASSRQKALNTEAFF
CDR3nt: TGTGCCAGCAGCCGTCAAAAGGCCTTGAACACTGAAGCTTTCTTT
abundance: -
v_gene: TRBV7-6
j_gene: TRBJ1-1
d_gene: -

CDR3aa: CASSWGQTSTTGTEAFF
CDR3nt: TGTGCCAGCAGCTGGGGACAAACGAGTACTACGGGCACTGAAGCTTTCTTT
abundance: few
v_gene: TRBV5-6
j_gene: TRBJ1-1
d_gene: -